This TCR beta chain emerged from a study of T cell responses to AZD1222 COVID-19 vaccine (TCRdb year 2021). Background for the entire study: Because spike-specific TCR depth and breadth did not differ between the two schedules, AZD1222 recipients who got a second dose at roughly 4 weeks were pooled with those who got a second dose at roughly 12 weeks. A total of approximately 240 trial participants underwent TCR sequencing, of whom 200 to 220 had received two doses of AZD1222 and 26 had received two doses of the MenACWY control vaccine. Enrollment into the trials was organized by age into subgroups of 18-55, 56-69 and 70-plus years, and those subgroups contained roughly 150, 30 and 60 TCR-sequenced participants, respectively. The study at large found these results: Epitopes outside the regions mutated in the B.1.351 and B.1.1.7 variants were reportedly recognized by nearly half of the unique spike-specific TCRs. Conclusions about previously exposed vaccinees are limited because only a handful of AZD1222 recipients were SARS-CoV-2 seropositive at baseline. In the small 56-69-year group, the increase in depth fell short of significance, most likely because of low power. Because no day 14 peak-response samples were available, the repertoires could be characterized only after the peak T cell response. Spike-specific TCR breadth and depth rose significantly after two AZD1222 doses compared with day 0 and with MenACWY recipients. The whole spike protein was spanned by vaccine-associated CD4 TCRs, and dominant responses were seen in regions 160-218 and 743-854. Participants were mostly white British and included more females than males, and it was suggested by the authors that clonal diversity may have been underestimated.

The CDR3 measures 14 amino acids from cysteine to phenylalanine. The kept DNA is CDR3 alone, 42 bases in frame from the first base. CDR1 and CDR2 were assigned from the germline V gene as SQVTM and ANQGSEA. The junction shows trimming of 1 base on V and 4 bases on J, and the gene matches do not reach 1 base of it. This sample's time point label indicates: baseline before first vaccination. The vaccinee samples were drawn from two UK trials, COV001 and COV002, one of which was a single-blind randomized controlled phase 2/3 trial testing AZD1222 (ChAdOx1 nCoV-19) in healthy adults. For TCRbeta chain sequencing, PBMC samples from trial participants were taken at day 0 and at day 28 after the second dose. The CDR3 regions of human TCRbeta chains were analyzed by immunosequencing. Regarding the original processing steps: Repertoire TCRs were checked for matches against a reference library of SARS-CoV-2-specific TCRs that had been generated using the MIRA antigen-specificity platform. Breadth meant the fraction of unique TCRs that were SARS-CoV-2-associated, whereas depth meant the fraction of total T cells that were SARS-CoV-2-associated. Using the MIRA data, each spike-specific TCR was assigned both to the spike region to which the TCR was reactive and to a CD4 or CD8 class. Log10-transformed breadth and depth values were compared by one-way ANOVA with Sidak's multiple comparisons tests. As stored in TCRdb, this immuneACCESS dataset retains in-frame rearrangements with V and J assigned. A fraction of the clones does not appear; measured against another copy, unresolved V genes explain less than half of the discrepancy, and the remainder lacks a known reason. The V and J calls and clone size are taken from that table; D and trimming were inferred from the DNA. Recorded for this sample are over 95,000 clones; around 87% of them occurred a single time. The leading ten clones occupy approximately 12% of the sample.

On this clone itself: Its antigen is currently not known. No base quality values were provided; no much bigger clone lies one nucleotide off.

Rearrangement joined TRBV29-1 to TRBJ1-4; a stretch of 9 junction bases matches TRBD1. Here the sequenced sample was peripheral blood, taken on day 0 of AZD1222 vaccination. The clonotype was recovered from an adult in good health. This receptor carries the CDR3 CSVEGTGDNEKLFF. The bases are TGCAGCGTTGAAGGGACAGGGGATAATGAAAAACTGTTTTTT.